This T cell receptor beta chain was captured by sequencing in a study of early T cells in non-severe SARS-CoV-2 infection. Study context: Alpha and beta chains were unpaired, from unsorted whole-blood bulk RNA. Findings of the study overall: VDJdb matching skewed toward anti-spike CD8 responses, missing private and CD4 specificities.

Separate cDNA molecules each had unique molecular identifiers attached to them. A single record per CDR3 protein comes from TCRdb applying MiXCR to the 5' RACE reads. The sample includes under 80,000 distinct CDR3 sequences, 10% to 15% of them seen just once. The CDR3 totals 16 residues. Trimming shortened V by 0 bases and J by 6 bases, and 15 bases separated the two germline ends. Germline V gene lookup returns CDR1 LNHDA and CDR2 SQIVND (reference sequence). This clonotype was counted only a few times. The antigen is not known. The sequence derives from an adult who was a healthcare worker with PCR-confirmed SARS-CoV-2 infection or an uninfected control (not recorded which). The chain is built from TRBV19 and TRBJ1-5; no clear D. Sequencing was carried out using whole blood. The CDR3 spells CASSIDAGSAGQPQHF. The CDR3 nucleotides read TGTGCCAGTAGTATAGACGCGGGGTCCGCAGGTCAGCCCCAGCATTTT.